This T cell receptor beta chain was sequenced in a study of beta chain features in type 1 diabetes. Study-level findings and limits: In every one of the four CD4+ subsets, TCRB CDR3s were moderately but significantly shorter in Type 1 diabetes patients.

The germline V gene encodes CDR1 KGHSH and CDR2 LQKENI. The CDR3 has 13 amino acids. V gave up 3 bases and J gave up 1 base, with 6 bases separating them. As concerns this clone: Its matching antigen is unknown. The sample holds other DNA sequences that translate to the same CDR3.

The sequenced template was cDNA made from the entire isolated RNA. Clones were sequenced by immunoSEQ multiplex PCR, and TCRdb holds only the in-frame ones, with some missing. The sample lists about 620,000 clones, around 16% seen once, with roughly 0.098% in the top ten. There was one heparinised blood draw per donor, averaging around 0.11 L. Sequences were obtained from naive CD4+ T cells from blood. This receptor was taken from a man aged 18-30 years in good health. The chain joins TRBV18 to TRBJ1-1; a weak D match, TRBD1 (5 bases). CDR3 protein: CASSPTGNTEAFF. In nucleotides, the CDR3 is TGTGCCAGCTCACCCACAGGGAACACTGAAGCTTTCTTT.